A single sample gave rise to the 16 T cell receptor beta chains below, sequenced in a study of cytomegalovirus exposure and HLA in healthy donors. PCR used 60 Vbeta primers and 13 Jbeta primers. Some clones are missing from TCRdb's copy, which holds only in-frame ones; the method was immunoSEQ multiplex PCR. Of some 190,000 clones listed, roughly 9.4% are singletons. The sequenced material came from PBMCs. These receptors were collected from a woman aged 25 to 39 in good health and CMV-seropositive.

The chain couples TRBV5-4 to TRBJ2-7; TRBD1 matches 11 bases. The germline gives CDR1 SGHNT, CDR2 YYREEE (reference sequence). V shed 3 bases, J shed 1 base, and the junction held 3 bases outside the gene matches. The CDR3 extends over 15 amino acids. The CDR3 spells CASSSGTGGSYEQYF. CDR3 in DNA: TGTGCCAGCAGCTCCGGGACAGGGGGTTCCTACGAGCAGTACTTC.

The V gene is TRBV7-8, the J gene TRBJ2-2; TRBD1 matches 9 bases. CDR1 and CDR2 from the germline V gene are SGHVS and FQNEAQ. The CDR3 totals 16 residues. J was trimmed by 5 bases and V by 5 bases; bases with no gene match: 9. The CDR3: CASSPLQGASTGELFF. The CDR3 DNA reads TGTGCCAGCAGCCCTCTACAGGGGGCAAGTACCGGGGAGCTGTTTTTT.

The CDR3 sequence is CASSSRDSGYGYTF. Here the CDR3 DNA reads TGCGCCAGCAGCTCCAGGGATTCTGGGTATGGCTACACCTTC. The rearrangement joins TRBV5-1 to TRBJ1-2; tentative D call: TRBD1 (5 bases). Looked up from germline, CDR1 is SGHRS and CDR2 is YFSETQ. The CDR3 runs to 14 residues. Deletions cut 3 bases from V and 5 bases from J, with 14 bases between.

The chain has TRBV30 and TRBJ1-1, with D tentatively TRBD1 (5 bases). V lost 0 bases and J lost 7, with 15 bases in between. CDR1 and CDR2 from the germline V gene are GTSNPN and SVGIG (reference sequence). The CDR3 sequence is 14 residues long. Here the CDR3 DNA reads TGTGCCTGGAGTGTTTTGGGTCCCGGGGGTGAAGCTTTCTTT. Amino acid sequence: CAWSVLGPGGEAFF.

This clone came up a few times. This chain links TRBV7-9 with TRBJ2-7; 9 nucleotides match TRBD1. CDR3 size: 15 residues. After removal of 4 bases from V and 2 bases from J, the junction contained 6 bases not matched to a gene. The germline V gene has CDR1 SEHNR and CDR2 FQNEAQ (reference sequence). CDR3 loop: CASSSRDRDTYEQYF. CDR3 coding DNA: TGTGCCAGCAGCTCCCGGGACAGGGACACCTACGAGCAGTACTTC.

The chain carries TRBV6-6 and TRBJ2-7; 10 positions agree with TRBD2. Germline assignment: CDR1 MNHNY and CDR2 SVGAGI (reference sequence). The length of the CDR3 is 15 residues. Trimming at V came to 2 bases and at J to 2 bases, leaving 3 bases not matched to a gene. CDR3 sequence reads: CASSYPTSGPYEQYF. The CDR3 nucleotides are TGTGCCAGCAGTTACCCGACTAGCGGGCCCTACGAGCAGTACTTC.

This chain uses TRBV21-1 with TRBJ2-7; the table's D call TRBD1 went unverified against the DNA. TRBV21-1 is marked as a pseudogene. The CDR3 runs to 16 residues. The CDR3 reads CASSKREGAGRYEQYF. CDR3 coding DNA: TGTGCCAGCAGCAAACGAGAAGGGGCAGGGCGGTACGAGCAGTACTTC.

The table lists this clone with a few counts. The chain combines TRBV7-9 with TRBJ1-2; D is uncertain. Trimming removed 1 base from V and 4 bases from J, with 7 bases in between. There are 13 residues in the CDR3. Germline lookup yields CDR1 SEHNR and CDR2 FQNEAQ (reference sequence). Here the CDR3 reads CASSLVTGYGYTF. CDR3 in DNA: TGTGCCAGCAGCTTAGTGACGGGCTATGGCTACACCTTC.

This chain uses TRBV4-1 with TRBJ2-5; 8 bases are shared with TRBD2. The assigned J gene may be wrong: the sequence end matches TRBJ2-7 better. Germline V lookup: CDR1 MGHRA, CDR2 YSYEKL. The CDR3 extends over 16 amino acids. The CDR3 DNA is TGCGCCAGCAGCCGCTCGACTAGCGAACGATTCTACGAGCAGTACTTC. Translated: CASSRSTSERFYEQYF.

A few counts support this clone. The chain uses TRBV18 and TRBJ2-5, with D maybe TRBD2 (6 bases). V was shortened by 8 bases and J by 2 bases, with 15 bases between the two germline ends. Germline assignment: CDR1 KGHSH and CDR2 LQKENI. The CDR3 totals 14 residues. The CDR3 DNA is TGTGCCAGCGTCGAGTGGGGAGGACAAGAGACCCAGTACTTC. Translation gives CASVEWGGQETQYF.

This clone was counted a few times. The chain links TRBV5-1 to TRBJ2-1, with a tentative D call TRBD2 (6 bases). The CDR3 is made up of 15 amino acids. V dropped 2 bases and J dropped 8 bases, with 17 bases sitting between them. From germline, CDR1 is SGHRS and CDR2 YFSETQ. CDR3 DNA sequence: TGCGCCAGCAGCTTTGTCGCGGGACGGAGCGATGAGCAGTTCTTC. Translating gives CASSFVAGRSDEQFF.

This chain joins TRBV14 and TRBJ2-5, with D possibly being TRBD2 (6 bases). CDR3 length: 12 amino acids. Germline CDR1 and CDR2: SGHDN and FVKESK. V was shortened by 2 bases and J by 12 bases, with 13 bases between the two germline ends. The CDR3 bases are TGTGCCAGCAGCCAACATAAGTGGGAGGAGTACTTC. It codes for CASSQHKWEEYF. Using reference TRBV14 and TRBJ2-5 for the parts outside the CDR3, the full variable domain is EAGVTQFPSHSVIEKGQTVTLRCDPISGHDNLYWYRRVMGKEIKFLLHFVKESKQDESGMPNNRFLAERTGGTYSTLKVQPAELEDSGVYFCASSQHKWEEYFGPGTRLLVL.

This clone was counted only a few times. The CDR3 sequence: CASSFPGGNTEAFF. In DNA form, the CDR3 reads TGTGCCAGCAGTTTCCCAGGGGGGAACACTGAAGCTTTCTTT. The rearrangement joins TRBV6-6 to TRBJ1-1; 7 nucleotides line up with TRBD1. V trimming: 4 bases; J trimming: 1 base; junction bases outside the gene matches: 3. CDR1 MNHNY and CDR2 SVGAGI come from the germline V gene (reference sequence). This CDR3 comprises 14 residues.

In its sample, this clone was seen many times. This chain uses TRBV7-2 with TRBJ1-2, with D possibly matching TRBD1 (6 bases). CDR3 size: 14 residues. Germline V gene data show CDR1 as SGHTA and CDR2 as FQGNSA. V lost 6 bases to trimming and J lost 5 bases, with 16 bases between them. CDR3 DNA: TGTGCCAGCAGGCGGACAGTTCGACTATATGGCTACACCTTC. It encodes CASRRTVRLYGYTF.

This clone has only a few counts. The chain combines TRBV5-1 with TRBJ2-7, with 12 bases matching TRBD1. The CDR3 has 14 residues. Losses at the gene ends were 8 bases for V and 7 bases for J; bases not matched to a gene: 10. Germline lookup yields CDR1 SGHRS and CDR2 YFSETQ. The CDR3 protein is CASTGQGATGEQYF. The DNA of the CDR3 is TGCGCCAGTACGGGACAGGGGGCGACTGGGGAGCAGTACTTC.

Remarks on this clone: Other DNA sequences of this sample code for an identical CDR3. Here the CDR3 DNA reads TGCGCCAGCAGCTTGGCCGGGACAGGGAATTACGAGCAGTACTTC. This gives the protein CASSLAGTGNYEQYF. The chain uses TRBV5-1 and TRBJ2-7, with TRBD1 matching over 9 bases. V gave up 0 bases and J gave up 4 bases; unmatched junction bases: 5. The V gene's germline CDR1 is SGHRS and CDR2 YFSETQ. This CDR3 is built from 15 residues. The whole variable domain, remainder taken from reference TRBV5-1 and TRBJ2-7, is KAGVTQTPRYLIKTRGQQVTLSCSPISGHRSVSWYQQTPGQGLQFLFEYFSETQRNKGNFPGRFSGRQFSNSRSEMNVSTLELGDSALYLCASSLAGTGNYEQYFGPGTRLTVT.